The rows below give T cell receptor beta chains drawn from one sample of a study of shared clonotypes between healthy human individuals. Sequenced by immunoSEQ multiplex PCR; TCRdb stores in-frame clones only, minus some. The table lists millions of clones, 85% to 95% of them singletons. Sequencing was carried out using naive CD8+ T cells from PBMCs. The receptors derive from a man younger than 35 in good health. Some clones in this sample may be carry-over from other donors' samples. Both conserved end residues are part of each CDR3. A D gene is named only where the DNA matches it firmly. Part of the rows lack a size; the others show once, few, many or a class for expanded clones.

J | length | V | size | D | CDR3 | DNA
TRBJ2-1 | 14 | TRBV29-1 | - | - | CSIIRDSTYNEQFF | TGCAGCATAATAAGAGACTCCACCTACAATGAGCAGTTCTTC
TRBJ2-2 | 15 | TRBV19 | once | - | CASSIRQGPTGELFF | TGTGCCAGTAGTATCCGGCAGGGGCCGACCGGGGAGCTGTTTTTT
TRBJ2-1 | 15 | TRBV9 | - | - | CASSVAGESYNEQFF | TGTGCCAGCAGCGTAGCTGGAGAATCCTACAATGAGCAGTTCTTC
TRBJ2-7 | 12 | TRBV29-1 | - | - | CSYRMGFYEQYF | TGCAGCTACAGGATGGGCTTCTACGAGCAGTACTTC
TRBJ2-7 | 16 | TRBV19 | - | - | CASSILSGTLAYEQYF | TGTGCCAGTAGTATCCTCTCCGGGACATTGGCCTACGAGCAGTACTTC
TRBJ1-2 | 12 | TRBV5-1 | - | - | CASSLTDHGYTF | TGCGCCAGCAGCCTGACGGATCATGGCTACACCTTC
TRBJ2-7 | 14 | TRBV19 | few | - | CASSMKGRSYEQYF | TGTGCCAGTAGTATGAAAGGGAGATCCTACGAGCAGTACTTC
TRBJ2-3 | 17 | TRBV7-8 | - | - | CASSPSFRRVLADTQYF | TGTGCCAGCAGCCCTTCCTTTCGCAGGGTATTGGCAGATACGCAGTATTTT
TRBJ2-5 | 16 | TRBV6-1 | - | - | CASSEFVGRVEETQYF | TGTGCCAGCAGTGAATTCGTGGGCAGGGTAGAAGAGACCCAGTACTTC
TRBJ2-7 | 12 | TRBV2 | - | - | CASKRAGYEQYF | TGTGCCAGCAAGCGGGCTGGGTACGAGCAGTACTTC
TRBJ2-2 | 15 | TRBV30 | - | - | CAWSGLQGRTGELFF | TGTGCCTGGAGTGGCCTCCAGGGGCGCACCGGGGAGCTGTTTTTT
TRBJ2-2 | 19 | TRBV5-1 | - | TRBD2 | CASSPRGTSGSPNTGELFF | TGCGCCAGCAGCCCCCGTGGGACTAGCGGGAGCCCCAACACCGGGGAGCTGTTTTTT
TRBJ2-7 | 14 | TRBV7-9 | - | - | CASSSDSVLYEQYF | TGTGCCAGCAGCTCGGACAGTGTCCTCTACGAGCAGTACTTC
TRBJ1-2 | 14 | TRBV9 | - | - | CASSARQTNYGYTF | TGTGCCAGCAGCGCCCGACAAACTAACTATGGCTACACCTTC